This TCR beta chain is from a study of neurological immune-mediated disorders. About the study: Secondary progressive cases numbered 3 among the roughly 34 multiple sclerosis patients, while the other 31 were relapsing-remitting.

This clonotype has more than one count but fewer than ten. Its target is not known. One entry per CDR3 protein, called by TCRdb with MiXCR from the 5' RACE reads. The table shows about 80,000 distinct CDR3 sequences, with 5.8% occurring only once. Germline V gene sequence: CDR1 SGHRS, CDR2 YFSETQ. V gave up 6 bases and J gave up 7 bases, with 19 bases separating them. The CDR3 runs to 14 residues. Regarding time point: longitudinal time-point 2. Notes on the study in general: While HTLV-1-associated myelopathy showed the greatest TCR clonal expansion, multiple sclerosis showed the least, falling below healthy controls. Phylogenetic grouping placed 18 of 34 multiple sclerosis patients' repertoires in one related-CDR3 cluster, a possible signature.

Material: PBMCs. V and J are TRBV5-1 and TRBJ1-1, with D maybe TRBD1 (5 bases). The clonotype was recovered from a woman aged 55-75 years with multiple sclerosis. CDR3 sequence reads: CASTQVPASLEAFF. CDR3 DNA sequence: TGCGCCAGCACACAGGTTCCCGCTTCCCTTGAAGCTTTCTTT. Filled out from reference TRBV5-1 and TRBJ1-1, the complete variable domain reads KAGVTQTPRYLIKTRGQQVTLSCSPISGHRSVSWYQQTPGQGLQFLFEYFSETQRNKGNFPGRFSGRQFSNSRSEMNVSTLELGDSALYLCASTQVPASLEAFFGQGTRLTVV.